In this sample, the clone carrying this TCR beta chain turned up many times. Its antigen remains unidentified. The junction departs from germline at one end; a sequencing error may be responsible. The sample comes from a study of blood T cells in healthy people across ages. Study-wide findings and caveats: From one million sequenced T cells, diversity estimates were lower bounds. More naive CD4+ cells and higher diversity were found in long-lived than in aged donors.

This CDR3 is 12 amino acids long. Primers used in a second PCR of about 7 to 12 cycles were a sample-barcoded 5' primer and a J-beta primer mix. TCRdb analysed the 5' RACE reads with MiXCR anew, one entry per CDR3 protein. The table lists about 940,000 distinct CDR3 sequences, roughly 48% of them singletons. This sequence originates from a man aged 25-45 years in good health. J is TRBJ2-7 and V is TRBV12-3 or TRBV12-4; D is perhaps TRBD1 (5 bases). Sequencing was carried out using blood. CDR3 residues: CASSLAGSEQYF. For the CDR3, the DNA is TGTGCCAGCAGCTTAGCAGGGTCCGAGCAGTACTTC.